The T cell receptor (beta chain) described here comes from a study of T cells in women clearing cervical HPV infection (dated 2018 in TCRdb). For the wider study: The cases were 25 women with histologically confirmed HPV16-related CIN3 or worse, and 2 of those women had invasive cancers. The roughly 27 controls were women who cleared a single incident HPV16 infection within 12 months without developing precancer or cancer. Blood from cases was collected at the visit at which the lesion was first identified, whereas blood from controls was collected once infection was no longer detected. Among cases, blood sampling occurred a median of about 150 days after lesion detection, with an interquartile range of about 85 to 210 days. Since HLA typing was available for only a few women, HLA type could not be ruled out as a confounder. Nested within Costa Rica's Guanacaste HPV Natural History Study, an exploratory proof-of-principle case-control study compared TCR repertoires across cervical HPV16 outcomes. Cases were matched to controls by age within five years and by the year the sample was collected. Cases had a median age of approximately 35 years compared with 38 to 40 for controls, and baseline characteristics showed no significant differences between the groups. The parent cohort enrolled roughly 9,300 women aged 18 or older in Guanacaste, Costa Rica, in about 1992 to 1995 and followed the women for 7 to 8 years. Five blinded duplicates per group were added as quality controls, giving approximately 60 samples: approximately 50 participants and some ten replicates.

The paper as a whole reports these results and caveats: TCR repertoire richness was significantly higher in CIN3+ cases than in controls across sequencing depths, while evenness did not differ. Whether associations preceded infection or resulted from infection could not be shown with the cross-sectional design, and effector/memory subsets and HPV-specific T cells were not isolated. TRBV6-7 relative abundance was lower in cases than in controls (around 0.11% versus 0.16%; Bonferroni P = 0.0008). Cases were distinguished from controls with an estimated AUC of 0.65 to 0.85 by random forest classifiers combining richness and V gene abundances. Because T-cell numbers per sample were unknown, differences in richness could reflect varying T-cell content rather than repertoire biology.

CDR1 and CDR2, looked up from the germline V gene, are SNHLY and FYNNEI. V ends up 8 bases short and J 7 bases short, with an unmatched junction base count of 10. Including cysteine and phenylalanine, the CDR3 has 14 amino acids. The CDR3 was read in part: 33 bases, with the frame set at base 1. The immunoSEQ assay used multiplex PCR to amplify TCR beta CDR3 regions from an average of roughly 1.2 ug of genomic DNA per sample. The assay corrected primer bias using a complete synthetic TCR repertoire to establish an amplification baseline. Amplicons were sequenced on the Illumina platform. Per the source publication's procedure: Error correction of the sequences involved clustering with frequency ratios plus a modified nearest-neighbor algorithm, after which the sequences were analyzed in the immunoSEQ Analyzer using IMGT gene definitions. TCR richness and evenness were averaged over 20 rarefaction repeats at each rarefaction depth, excluding samples with fewer sequences than the depth. V, D and J gene relative abundances were compared between groups with Wilcoxon rank sum tests, applying FDR correction. In the blinded duplicates, the intraclass correlation was about 95% for TCR richness and averaged 76.4% across over 65 gene segments. TCRdb took over this immuneACCESS table, retaining in-frame rearrangements with V and J assigned. Such tables are incomplete; in checked studies, under half of the missing clones stem from an unresolved V gene, and the remainder is unexplained. That table gives V, J and clone size, and the DNA gave D and trimming. This sample's listing comprises 13,000 to 15,000 clones. The ten largest clones add up to 20% to 25% of the sample.

In regard to this clone: The antigen it recognizes is unknown. From the germline J gene comes the end of the CDR3, since the read stops 3 residues before it.

Every participant had a single incident cervical HPV16 infection, and women with prevalent HPV16 infections were excluded. Cervical HPV DNA was detected by MY09/MY11 PCR and genotyped by dot-blot hybridization. Approximately 15 mL of heparinized blood were centrifuged, and the buffy coat was aliquoted, frozen at -30°C, then stored at -80°C. QIAGEN kits were used to extract genomic DNA from the buffy coat specimens. The chain is made from TRBV2 and TRBJ2-1, with TRBD1 matching 8 junction bases. The clonotype originates from a woman between 18 and 70 years old with a cervical HPV16 infection that either progressed to CIN3+ or cleared (not recorded which). Sequenced material: blood buffy coat. The CDR3 protein: CASGGGTGENEQFF. CDR3 bases read: TGTGCCAGCGGTGGCGGGACAGGAGAGAATGAG. With all but the CDR3 taken from the reference TRBV2 and TRBJ2-1 genes, the full variable domain is: EPEVTQTPSHQVTQMGQEVILRCVPISNHLYFYWYRQILGQKVEFLVSFYNNEISEKSEIFDDQFSVERPDGSNFTLKIRSTKLEDSAMYFCASGGGTGENEQFFGPGTRLTVL.